A selection of T cell receptor beta chains follows, all from one sample in a study of graft-versus-host responses after intestinal transplantation. Some clones are missing from TCRdb's copy, which holds only in-frame ones; the method was immunoSEQ multiplex PCR. The sample records tens of thousands of clones, 91% being singletons. Sequences were derived from PBMCs, sampled around 120 days after intestinal transplantation. The receptors derive from a human patient who received an intestinal transplant, so some T cells may come from the graft donor. The CDR3 runs from the conserved cysteine through the conserved F or W. The D gene is left open where the match is weak. The size field is filled for only some rows; it gives once, few, many or a size class.

.	.	TRBJ1-2	TRBV5-4	TGTGCCAGCAGCTTGGTAGGGTTCGCTAACTATGGCTACACCTTC	CASSLVGFANYGYTF
.	once	TRBJ1-1	TRBV7-9	TGTGCCAGCAGCTTAGCTGGGAACACTGAAGCTTTCTTT	CASSLAGNTEAFF
.	.	TRBJ1-1	TRBV30	TGTGCCTGGAGCCGAGGCATGGAGACTGAAGCTTTCTTT	CAWSRGMETEAFF
.	.	TRBJ2-6	TRBV6-1	TGTGCCAGCAGTCTTTCTGGGGCCAACGTCCTGACTTTC	CASSLSGANVLTF
TRBD2	.	TRBJ2-7	TRBV5-4	TGTGCCAGCAGCTTTGACGGGAGGCGTTCCTACGAGCAGTACTTC	CASSFDGRRSYEQYF
TRBD1	.	TRBJ1-5	TRBV7-6	TGTGCCACTGAGAGGGACAGGGGATTAGGCAATCAGCCCCAGCATTTT	CATERDRGLGNQPQHF
.	.	TRBJ1-2	TRBV5-6	TGTGCCAGCAGCACCCCGGACAGAAGCATCAGCTATGGCTACACCTTC	CASSTPDRSISYGYTF
TRBD1	.	TRBJ2-7	TRBV28	TGTGCCAGCAGTTCGCCGGAGGCCGGGACAGCGTACGAGCAGTACTTC	CASSSPEAGTAYEQYF
.	.	TRBJ2-5	TRBV7-7	TGTGCTAGCAGCTTGCCCGGGGAAGGGGAGACCCAGTACTTC	CASSLPGEGETQYF
TRBD2	.	TRBJ2-1	TRBV4-1	TGCGCCAGCAGCCAAGACCCTGAGCGGGAGGGCCCCAATGAGCAGTTCTTC	CASSQDPEREGPNEQFF
.	.	TRBJ2-5	TRBV27	TGTGCCAGCAGTAGACGCGACAGGGAGGGTGAGACCCAGTACTTC	CASSRRDREGETQYF
.	.	TRBJ2-2	TRBV14	TGTGCCAGCAGCCAAGTAGTCCCCACCGGGGAGCTGTTTTTT	CASSQVVPTGELFF
TRBD1	.	TRBJ2-1	TRBV4-1	TGCGCCAGCAGCCAAATGGGACAGGGGTCCAATGAGCAGTTCTTC	CASSQMGQGSNEQFF
.	.	TRBJ2-7	TRBV18	TGTGCCAGCTCACTTTTGACAGCCTCCTACGAGCAGTACTTC	CASSLLTASYEQYF
.	.	TRBJ2-7	TRBV2	TGTGCCAGCAGTGTCGGACAAGGCCTCGACTACGAGCAGTACTTC	CASSVGQGLDYEQYF
TRBD2	.	TRBJ2-5	TRBV12-5	TGTGCTAGTGCCCTAGCGGGGGGGAAGACCCAGTACTTC	CASALAGGKTQYF
.	.	TRBJ1-6	TRBV6-5	TGTGCCAGCAGTCGGAGTACTGAACCCAGTTCACCCCTCCACTTT	CASSRSTEPSSPLHF
TRBD2	.	TRBJ2-5	TRBV7-2	TGTGCCAGCAGCTTAGGACGGACTAGAAGGGAGACCCAGTACTTC	CASSLGRTRRETQYF
.	.	TRBJ2-3	TRBV6-5	TGTGCCAGCAGTGGAGAGCCCTTCACAGATACGCAGTATTTT	CASSGEPFTDTQYF
.	.	TRBJ2-7	TRBV5-4	TGTGCCAGCAGCTTAGGGGTCATGTTAGGTCGCGAGCAGTACTTC	CASSLGVMLGREQYF
.	.	TRBJ2-7	TRBV18	TGTGCCAGCTCACCACAGTACAAGTCCTACGAGCAGTACTTC	CASSPQYKSYEQYF
TRBD1	.	TRBJ1-5	TRBV6-6	TGTGCCAGCAGAAGTGGGGGACAGGCCAATCAGCCCCAGCATTTT	CASRSGGQANQPQHF
TRBD2	.	TRBJ2-1	TRBV4-1	TGCGCCAGCAGCCAATGGGGGGGCAATGAGCAGTTCTTC	CASSQWGGNEQFF
.	.	TRBJ2-3	TRBV7-9	TGTGCCAGCAGCTTAGGAGGAGCCTCTAGCACAGATACGCGGTATTTT	CASSLGGASSTDTRYF
.	once	TRBJ2-3	TRBV5-1	TGCGCCAGCAGCTTGCTGCAGGGATTTGATACGCAGTATTTT	CASSLLQGFDTQYF
.	once	TRBJ1-3	TRBV29-1	TGCAGCGTCGCTTTTAACTCTGGAAACACCATATATTTT	CSVAFNSGNTIYF
.	.	TRBJ2-1	TRBV28	TGTGCCAGCAGAATAGCGGATCGTACAAGAAACAATGAGCAGTTCTTC	CASRIADRTRNNEQFF
TRBD1	.	TRBJ1-5	TRBV5-1	TGCGCCAGCAGCACCACAGGGGTTAAAAGCAATCAGCCCCAGCATTTT	CASSTTGVKSNQPQHF
TRBD1	.	TRBJ2-7	TRBV7-9	TGTGCCAGCAGCTTAGAGTCAGGGACAGCCTACGAGCAGTACTTC	CASSLESGTAYEQYF
TRBD1	.	TRBJ2-3	TRBV25-1	TGTGCCAGCAGTGCCGGGACAGGTTTTTTAGATACGCAGTATTTT	CASSAGTGFLDTQYF
.	.	TRBJ2-5	TRBV5-1	TGCGCCAGCAGCTTGCAGCTACAGGCGGGAGAGACCCAGTACTTC	CASSLQLQAGETQYF
.	.	TRBJ1-1	TRBV29-1	TGCAGCGTTGAAGATCCTTGGGGGGGGAACACTGAAGCTTTCTTT	CSVEDPWGGNTEAFF
TRBD1	.	TRBJ2-7	TRBV9	TGTGCCAGCAGCGTAGCCGGGACAGGGGGCGTCTACGAGCAGTACTTC	CASSVAGTGGVYEQYF
.	once	TRBJ2-5	TRBV14	TGTGCCAGCAGCCAAACCCAGGGCCTCCAAGAGACCCAGTACTTC	CASSQTQGLQETQYF
.	.	TRBJ2-3	TRBV18	TGTGCCAGCTCACCAGAAGGGCAGGGCCCCACAGATACGCAGTATTTT	CASSPEGQGPTDTQYF
.	.	TRBJ2-2	TRBV14	TGTGCCAGCAGCCAAGTGTCAAGCGGGGAGCTGTTTTTT	CASSQVSSGELFF
.	.	TRBJ1-5	TRBV4-2	TGTGCCAGCAGCCAAGAAGAGCAGGGCGTGGGACAGCCCCAGCATTTT	CASSQEEQGVGQPQHF
TRBD2	.	TRBJ2-7	TRBV4-1	TGCGCCAGCAGCCAAGCGACTAGCGGGTATTACGAGCAGTACTTC	CASSQATSGYYEQYF
.	.	TRBJ2-7	TRBV27	TGTGCCAGCAGTTTGGGACCAGAATCCTCCTACGAGCAGTACTTC	CASSLGPESSYEQYF
.	.	TRBJ2-7	TRBV6-6	TGTGCCAGCCAGCTCGGGGACGATACCCACGAGCAGTACTTC	CASQLGDDTHEQYF